This T cell receptor beta chain emerged from a study of siplizumab effects on memory and regulatory T cells. Assayed TCR templates numbered roughly 93,000 for each sample. Measured with immunoSEQ multiplex PCR; TCRdb has only the in-frame clones, and not every one. Found here are about 120,000 clones, less than 95% of them singletons; the top ten hold approximately 1.8%. CDR3 length: 14 amino acids. The V and J ends lost 0 bases and 9 bases respectively, with 9 bases between them. Germline loops: CDR1 LGHNA, CDR2 YNFKEQ. V gene TRBV4-2 combines with J gene TRBJ1-6; D might be TRBD1 (5 bases). The sequenced sample consisted of non-Treg CD4+ T cells sorted from blood. The origin of this receptor is a human donor in good health. The CDR3 DNA sequence: TGTGCCAGCAGCCAAGACAGGGCGGGTTCACCCCTCCACTTT. Encoded protein: CASSQDRAGSPLHF.